This is a list of T cell receptor beta chains from one sample in a study of T cell responses to AZD1222 COVID-19 vaccine. Sequenced by immunoSEQ multiplex PCR; TCRdb stores in-frame clones only, minus some. The sample consists of about 180,000 clones, around nine tenths of them appearing once. This material consisted of peripheral blood, taken on day 0 of AZD1222 vaccination. Every receptor here comes from an adult in good health. Both conserved end residues are part of each CDR3. The D gene is left open where the match is weak. Expanded clones get a size class; other rows say once, few or many, or leave the size out.

TRBV3-1/TRBV3-2	.	.	TRBJ2-5	CASSTTPQETQYF	TGTGCCAGCAGTACGACTCCTCAAGAGACCCAGTACTTC
TRBV7-9	.	TRBD1	TRBJ1-1	CASSPPGQGGEAFF	TGTGCCAGCAGCCCTCCGGGACAGGGCGGTGAAGCTTTCTTT
TRBV5-5	once	TRBD2	TRBJ2-3	CASSSPGSGIDTQYF	TGTGCCAGCAGCTCTCCGGGTAGCGGGATAGATACGCAGTATTTT
TRBV7-8	once	TRBD1	TRBJ1-1	CASSIIQGDTEAFF	TGTGCCAGCAGCATAATCCAGGGGGACACTGAAGCTTTCTTT
TRBV6-5	.	TRBD1	TRBJ1-4	CASSYSSGGIGEKLFF	TGTGCCAGCAGTTACAGCTCAGGGGGAATTGGTGAAAAACTGTTTTTT
TRBV10-3	.	TRBD2	TRBJ2-3	CAISEFSGSHTDTQYF	TGTGCCATCAGTGAGTTTAGCGGGAGCCACACAGATACGCAGTATTTT
TRBV27	once	.	TRBJ1-2	CASIVPGLGYTF	TGTGCCAGCATCGTGCCCGGACTAGGCTACACCTTC
TRBV12-3/TRBV12-4	.	.	TRBJ1-6	CASSSRFSPLHF	TGTGCCAGCAGTTCCCGCTTCTCACCCCTCCACTTT
TRBV28	.	.	TRBJ1-5	CASSVTGFSNQPQHF	TGTGCCAGCAGTGTGACAGGATTTAGCAATCAGCCCCAGCATTTT
TRBV4-1	.	.	TRBJ1-3	CASSQGPTGSGNTIYF	TGCGCCAGCAGCCAAGGACCGACAGGCTCTGGAAACACCATATATTTT
TRBV5-6	.	.	TRBJ2-1	CASSLSVVVGHNEQFF	TGTGCCAGCAGCTTGTCTGTGGTTGTGGGACACAATGAGCAGTTCTTC
TRBV7-9	.	.	TRBJ2-2	CASSGGKAGELFF	TGTGCCAGCAGCGGGGGTAAGGCCGGGGAGCTGTTTTTT
TRBV5-1	.	.	TRBJ2-7	CASSLSTPPRDEQYF	TGCGCCAGCAGCTTGTCGACCCCGCCGAGGGACGAGCAGTACTTC
TRBV5-1	.	.	TRBJ1-4	CASSLGEKLFF	TGCGCCAGCAGTTTAGGGGAAAAACTGTTTTTT
TRBV20-1	.	.	TRBJ2-1	CSAIEWGVGRDNEQFF	TGCAGTGCTATTGAGTGGGGGGTAGGTCGCGACAATGAGCAGTTCTTC
TRBV27	.	.	TRBJ1-6	CASSRAVRSYNSPLHF	TGTGCCAGCAGTAGGGCAGTACGCTCCTATAATTCACCCCTCCACTTT
TRBV9	.	TRBD2	TRBJ2-1	CASSSGLAGGEGLFF	TGTGCCAGCAGCTCTGGACTAGCGGGAGGGGAGGGTTTGTTCTTC
TRBV6-5	.	.	TRBJ1-1	CASSYLNGEAFF	TGTGCCAGCAGTTATTTGAACGGGGAAGCTTTCTTT
TRBV3-1/TRBV3-2	.	TRBD1	TRBJ2-7	CASSPGQGQGEQYF	TGTGCCAGCAGCCCCGGACAGGGGCAGGGTGAGCAGTACTTC
TRBV5-8	.	.	TRBJ2-7	CASSLGRRDAYEQYF	TGTGCCAGCAGCTTGGGGCGCCGGGATGCCTACGAGCAGTACTTC
TRBV5-1	.	.	TRBJ2-1	CASSLAAESYNEQFF	TGCGCCAGCAGCTTGGCGGCCGAATCCTACAATGAGCAGTTCTTC
TRBV4-1	.	TRBD2	TRBJ2-3	CASSREIAGGDTQYF	TGCGCCAGCAGCCGGGAAATAGCGGGAGGAGATACGCAGTATTTT
TRBV4-2	.	.	TRBJ2-1	CASSQEWEYNEQFF	TGTGCCAGCAGCCAAGAGTGGGAGTACAATGAGCAGTTCTTC
TRBV29-1	.	TRBD2	TRBJ2-1	CSVESRTSWFGEQFF	TGCAGCGTTGAGTCCCGGACTAGCTGGTTCGGTGAGCAGTTCTTC
TRBV19	.	.	TRBJ1-2	CASNRRENPRNGYTF	TGTGCCAGTAACCGGCGCGAGAATCCCCGAAATGGCTACACCTTC
TRBV7-9	.	.	TRBJ1-6	CASSLGPAYNSPLHF	TGTGCCAGCAGCTTAGGTCCGGCCTATAATTCACCCCTCCACTTT
TRBV12-3/TRBV12-4	.	.	TRBJ2-1	CASSPTRDEQFF	TGTGCCAGCAGCCCGACCCGGGATGAGCAGTTCTTC
TRBV14	.	.	TRBJ1-2	CASSPVHAGRYGYTF	TGTGCCAGCAGCCCAGTCCACGCGGGACGCTATGGCTACACCTTC
TRBV9	.	.	TRBJ1-3	CASSPYGTSGNTIYF	TGTGCCAGCAGCCCCTACGGGACCTCTGGAAACACCATATATTTT
TRBV3-1/TRBV3-2	.	.	TRBJ2-3	CASSRGTRSTDTQYF	TGTGCCAGCAGCCGAGGGACACGTAGCACAGATACGCAGTATTTT
TRBV3-1/TRBV3-2	.	.	TRBJ2-6	CASSQAGAGANVLTF	TGTGCCAGCAGCCAAGCAGGGGCCGGGGCCAACGTCCTGACTTTC
TRBV7-9	.	.	TRBJ2-3	CASSSDRASSTDTQYF	TGTGCCAGCAGCTCAGATAGGGCTAGCAGCACAGATACGCAGTATTTT
TRBV3-1/TRBV3-2	.	.	TRBJ1-1	CASSPTVNTEAFF	TGTGCCAGCAGCCCGACGGTGAACACTGAAGCTTTCTTT
TRBV5-6	.	.	TRBJ1-5	CASSLRGRTPTYSNQPQHF	TGTGCCAGCAGCTTGCGAGGGAGGACACCGACCTATAGCAATCAGCCCCAGCATTTT
TRBV5-5	.	TRBD1	TRBJ1-1	CASSLYGTGANTEAFF	TGTGCCAGCAGCTTGTACGGGACAGGGGCAAACACTGAAGCTTTCTTT
TRBV19	.	.	TRBJ2-1	CASSIVVRDPYNEQFF	TGTGCCAGTAGTATAGTAGTGCGGGACCCCTACAATGAGCAGTTCTTC
TRBV6-6	.	TRBD1	TRBJ2-1	CASSTDRDWNEQFF	TGTGCCAGCAGTACCGACAGGGATTGGAATGAGCAGTTCTTC